Sequencing of this T cell receptor (beta chain) was carried out in a study of CD8+ T cells in alopecia areata. Study-wide results and limits: Normal scalp had lower clonality than lesional scalp, with alopecia totalis/universalis lesions showing this most strongly.

Extracted RNA was reverse transcribed, and the resulting cDNA served as sequencing template. Clones were sequenced by immunoSEQ multiplex PCR, and TCRdb holds only the in-frame ones, with some missing. The sample consists of some 130,000 clones, approximately 58% of them appearing once. Punch biopsies of lesional scalp, plus peripheral blood, were taken from alopecia areata patients. This clone was detected a few times. Its antigen is still unknown. Germline CDR1 and CDR2: SEHNR and FQNEAQ (reference sequence). The J segment lost 1 base and the V segment lost 4 bases, leaving 3 bases of the junction unmatched. This CDR3 comprises 16 residues.

The sequencing used CD4+ T cells sorted from blood, collected at week 0. The rearrangement links TRBV7-9 to TRBJ2-2; 10 positions agree with TRBD2. The clonotype comes from a human donor with alopecia areata. The CDR3 DNA sequence: TGTGCCAGCAGCTCGCGGACTAGCGGGAACACCGGGGAGCTGTTTTTT. Protein product: CASSSRTSGNTGELFF.